The rows below give T cell receptor beta chains drawn from one sample of a study of OX40 agonist ivuxolimab in advanced cancers. Data came from immunoSEQ multiplex PCR; TCRdb stores just in-frame clones and leaves some out. The sample includes about 24,000 clones, about 83% of them seen just once. The sample here was CD4+ or CD8+ T cells sorted from blood, taken in a trial of the OX40 agonist ivuxolimab. The receptors were gathered from an adult with an advanced solid tumor such as melanoma, head and neck, liver or kidney cancer. Both conserved end residues are part of each CDR3. Fields, in order: J gene, CDR3 length, D gene, clone size, V gene, CDR3 DNA, CDR3 protein. A D gene is named only where the DNA matches it firmly. Only some rows state a clone size, as once, few, many or a class for expanded clones.

>TRBJ1-4|13|-|-|TRBV7-3
TGTGCCAGCAGCTTAGTAGTGGGCGAAAAACTGTTTTTT
CASSLVVGEKLFF
>TRBJ1-1|16|-|-|TRBV5-4
TGTGCCAGCAGCCTGGGGGGAGGGGCCCGGAACACTGAAGCTTTCTTT
CASSLGGGARNTEAFF
>TRBJ2-3|15|TRBD1|-|TRBV19
TGTGCCAGTAGTAACCAACAGGGGAGCACAGATACGCAGTATTTT
CASSNQQGSTDTQYF
>TRBJ1-1|12|-|once|TRBV7-2
TGTGCCAGCAGCTTAACATCCACTGAAGCTTTCTTT
CASSLTSTEAFF
>TRBJ2-7|16|-|-|TRBV6-5
TGTGCCAGCAGTTACAGACAGTCCCCGAGCTCCTACGAGCAGTACTTC
CASSYRQSPSSYEQYF
>TRBJ2-1|15|TRBD2|-|TRBV5-6
TGTGCCAGCAGCTTGTATAGCGGGAGGGCGAATGAGCAGTTCTTC
CASSLYSGRANEQFF
>TRBJ1-1|13|-|-|TRBV7-2
TGTGCCAGCAGCTTAGAGGCAGAAGTTGAAGCTTTCTTT
CASSLEAEVEAFF
>TRBJ1-1|14|-|-|TRBV5-1
TGCGCCAGCAGCCCGGGGCTCCGGAACACTGAAGCTTTCTTT
CASSPGLRNTEAFF
>TRBJ1-2|14|TRBD1|-|TRBV6-5
TGTGCCAGCAGTTACTCGTCAGGGGGGCATGGCTACACCTTC
CASSYSSGGHGYTF
>TRBJ2-7|15|TRBD1|-|TRBV4-1
TGCGCCAGCAGCCAGGGGGACAGGGCCCCGGAGGAGCAGTACTTC
CASSQGDRAPEEQYF
>TRBJ2-1|17|TRBD2|-|TRBV25-1
TGTGCCAGCTCAATGATGGGGGGGGACGCCTGGACCAGAGAGCAGTTCTTC
CASSMMGGDAWTREQFF
>TRBJ1-2|14|-|-|TRBV19
TGTGCCAGTAAGAGGGACCCAGCTAACTATGGCTACACCTTC
CASKRDPANYGYTF
>TRBJ1-6|14|-|-|TRBV12-5
TGTGCTAGTGCCCTAGAGGGTTTTGATTCACCCCTCCACTTT
CASALEGFDSPLHF
>TRBJ2-1|13|-|-|TRBV5-1
TGCGCCAGCAGCGCCGGGACTCCAAATGAGCAGTTCTTC
CASSAGTPNEQFF
>TRBJ2-3|15|TRBD2|-|TRBV11-3
TGTGCCAGCAGCTTAGATCTAGCGGGAGCAGATACGCAGTATTTT
CASSLDLAGADTQYF
>TRBJ2-1|15|-|-|TRBV19
TGTGCCAGTAGCACTACACTTTCCCCCCTCAATGAGCAGTTCTTC
CASSTTLSPLNEQFF
>TRBJ1-2|18|TRBD1|-|TRBV19
TGTGCCAGTAGTATATTCGCGAGGCAGAAGGGGACAGGCTATGGCTACACCTTC
CASSIFARQKGTGYGYTF
>TRBJ2-1|13|-|-|TRBV11-1
TGTGCCAGCAGCCGGACTTCGGACAATGAGCAGTTCTTC
CASSRTSDNEQFF
>TRBJ2-7|15|-|-|TRBV10-3
TGTGCCATCAGTGGGTCAAAGGGTCCCACCTACGAGCAGTACTTC
CAISGSKGPTYEQYF
>TRBJ2-2|15|-|once|TRBV2
TGTGCCAGACGTCGGGGCGGACGGGCGGACGGGGAGCTGTTTTTT
CARRRGGRADGELFF
>TRBJ2-7|14|TRBD1|-|TRBV13
TGTGCCAGCAGCTTAGGCGGACAGGGGTACGAGCAGTACTTC
CASSLGGQGYEQYF
>TRBJ1-5|18|-|-|TRBV6-4
TGTGCCAGCAGTGACTCCGGGTGGGCGGGACGGCACAATCAGCCCCAGCATTTT
CASSDSGWAGRHNQPQHF
>TRBJ2-7|15|TRBD1|-|TRBV5-1
TGCGCCAGCAGCTTGGTATCGGACAGGTCGAACGAGCAGTACTTC
CASSLVSDRSNEQYF
>TRBJ2-1|16|TRBD2|-|TRBV11-3
TGTGCCAGCAGCTCAGGGGCCCGGGAGGGAAACAATGAGCAGTTCTTC
CASSSGAREGNNEQFF
>TRBJ1-4|14|-|-|TRBV5-6
TGTGCCAGCAGCTTGGTAGGGGTCGATGAAAAACTGTTTTTT
CASSLVGVDEKLFF
>TRBJ2-2|14|TRBD1|-|TRBV19
TGTGCCAGTAGTGGACAGGGGTACACCGGGGAGCTGTTTTTT
CASSGQGYTGELFF
>TRBJ2-1|15|-|-|TRBV5-1
TGCGCCAGCAGCTTGGCAGGAAAGGCGAACAATGAGCAGTTCTTC
CASSLAGKANNEQFF
>TRBJ1-1|12|-|-|TRBV21-1
TGTGCCAGCAGCAAGGAGGGGGGGTTTGCTTTCTTT
CASSKEGGFAFF
>TRBJ2-7|14|-|-|TRBV19
TGTGCCAGTAGTAGCGATCCCTCTAGCTACGAGCAGTACTTC
CASSSDPSSYEQYF
>TRBJ1-1|15|-|-|TRBV6-5
TGTGCCAGCAGTTACTTCAGGGGAACCAACACTGAAGCTTTCTTT
CASSYFRGTNTEAFF
>TRBJ2-4|14|-|-|TRBV5-4
TGTGCCAGCAGCTTGGGGGGTCGGACAAACATTCAGTACTTC
CASSLGGRTNIQYF
>TRBJ1-3|14|-|-|TRBV7-9
TGTGCCGGTCGAGGGGCCCTCTCTGGAAACACCATATATTTT
CAGRGALSGNTIYF